Sequencing of this T cell receptor (beta chain) was carried out in a study of long-term antiretroviral therapy in people with HIV. Findings of the study overall: The study collected no data on ART adherence, viral resistance or therapy changes.

At survey level, the immunoSEQ assay was run in its v3.0 version. The table came from immunoSEQ multiplex PCR; TCRdb's copy has only in-frame clones and leaves some out. The repertoire consists of roughly 25,000 clones, with less than 85% occurring once and the leading ten covering 8% to 10%. In regard to this clone: Its antigen is not identified.

PBMC samples from each donor numbered at least one pre-ART and at least two post-ART. Every HIV-positive participant received treatment in the United States. Specimen: unsorted PBMCs, collected 2.3 years after starting antiretroviral therapy. This TCR came from a man aged 40-50 years with HIV.

The CDR3 protein is CASSQENGLSSYNEQFF. As DNA, the CDR3 is TGTGCCAGCAGCCAAGAAAACGGGCTGAGCTCCTACAATGAGCAGTTCTTC. V usage is TRBV4-2 and J usage is TRBJ2-1; D ambiguous. V was shortened by 0 bases and J by 0 bases, with 12 bases between the two germline ends. CDR3 size: 17 residues. The germline CDR1 and CDR2 sequences are LGHNA and YNFKEQ.